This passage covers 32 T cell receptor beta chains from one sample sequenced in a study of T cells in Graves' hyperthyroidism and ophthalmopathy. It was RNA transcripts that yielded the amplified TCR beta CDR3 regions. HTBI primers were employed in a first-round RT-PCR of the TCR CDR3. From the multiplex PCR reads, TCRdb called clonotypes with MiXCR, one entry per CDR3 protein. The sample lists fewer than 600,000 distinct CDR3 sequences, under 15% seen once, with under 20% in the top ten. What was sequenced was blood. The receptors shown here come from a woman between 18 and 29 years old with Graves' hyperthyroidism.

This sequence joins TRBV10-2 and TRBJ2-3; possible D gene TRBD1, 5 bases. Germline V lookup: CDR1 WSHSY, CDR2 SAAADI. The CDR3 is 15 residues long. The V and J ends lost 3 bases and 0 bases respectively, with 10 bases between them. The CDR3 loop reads CASSDRGFSTDTQYF. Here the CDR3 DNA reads TGCGCCAGCAGTGATAGGGGCTTTAGCACAGATACGCAGTATTTT.

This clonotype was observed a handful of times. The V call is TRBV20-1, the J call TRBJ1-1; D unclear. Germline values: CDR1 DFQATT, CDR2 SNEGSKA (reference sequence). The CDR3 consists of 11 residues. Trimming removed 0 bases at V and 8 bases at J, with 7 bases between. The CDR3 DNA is TGCAGTGCTAGAGATCGGAGGGAAGCTTTCTTT. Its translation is CSARDRREAFF.

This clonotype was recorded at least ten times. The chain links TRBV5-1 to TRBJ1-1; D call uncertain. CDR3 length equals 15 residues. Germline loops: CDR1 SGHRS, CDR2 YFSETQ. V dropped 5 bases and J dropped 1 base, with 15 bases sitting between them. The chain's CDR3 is CASSPTWAGNTEAFF. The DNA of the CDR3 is TGCGCCAGCAGTCCTACCTGGGCGGGGAACACTGAAGCTTTCTTT.

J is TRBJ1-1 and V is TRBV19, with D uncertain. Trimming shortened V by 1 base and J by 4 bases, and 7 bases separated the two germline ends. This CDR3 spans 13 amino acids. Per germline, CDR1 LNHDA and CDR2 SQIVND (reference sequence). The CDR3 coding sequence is TGTGCCAGTAGTATAGCCGGGGTCACTGAAGCTTTCTTT. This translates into CASSIAGVTEAFF.

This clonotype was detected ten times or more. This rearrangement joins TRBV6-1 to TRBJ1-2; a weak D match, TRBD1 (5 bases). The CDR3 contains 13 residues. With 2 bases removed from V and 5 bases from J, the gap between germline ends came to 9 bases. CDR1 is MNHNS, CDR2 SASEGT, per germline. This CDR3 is CASSEYPGYGYTF. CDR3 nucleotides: TGTGCCAGCAGTGAATACCCAGGGTATGGCTACACCTTC.

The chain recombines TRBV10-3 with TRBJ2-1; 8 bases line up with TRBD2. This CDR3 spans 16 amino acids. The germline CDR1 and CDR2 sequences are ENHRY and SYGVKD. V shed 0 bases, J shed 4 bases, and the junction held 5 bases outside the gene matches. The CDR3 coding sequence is TGTGCCATCAGTGAGTCGGAGCGGGAGCGGTACAATGAGCAGTTCTTC. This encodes CAISESERERYNEQFF.

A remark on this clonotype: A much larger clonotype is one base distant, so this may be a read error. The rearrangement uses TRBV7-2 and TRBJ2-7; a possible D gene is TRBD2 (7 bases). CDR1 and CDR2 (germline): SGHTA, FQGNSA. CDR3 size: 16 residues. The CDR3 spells CASSLAGAGHSPERYV. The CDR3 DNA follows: TGTGCCAGCAGCTTAGCCGGAGCGGGACACTCCCCCGAGCGGTACGTC.

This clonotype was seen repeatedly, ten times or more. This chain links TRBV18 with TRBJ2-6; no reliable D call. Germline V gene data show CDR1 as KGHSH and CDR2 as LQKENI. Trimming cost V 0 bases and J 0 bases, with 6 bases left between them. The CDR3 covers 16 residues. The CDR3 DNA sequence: TGTGCCAGCTCACCACCCGGCTTCTCTGGGGCCAACGTCCTGACTTTC. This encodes CASSPPGFSGANVLTF. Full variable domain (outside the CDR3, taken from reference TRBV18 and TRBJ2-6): NAGVMQNPRHLVRRRGQEARLRCSPMKGHSHVYWYRQLPEEGLKFMVYLQKENIIDESGMPKERFSAEFPKEGPSILRIQQVVRGDSAAYFCASSPPGFSGANVLTFGAGSRLTVL.

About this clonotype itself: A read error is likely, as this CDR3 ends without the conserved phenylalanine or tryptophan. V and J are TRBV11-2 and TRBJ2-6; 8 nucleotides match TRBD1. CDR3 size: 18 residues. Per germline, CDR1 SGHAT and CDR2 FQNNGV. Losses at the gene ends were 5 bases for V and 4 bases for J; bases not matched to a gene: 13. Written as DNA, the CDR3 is TGTGCCAGCAGCCCCCGGGGGACAGGTACAAGCGGGGCCAACGTCCTGACTTCC. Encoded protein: CASSPRGTGTSGANVLTS.

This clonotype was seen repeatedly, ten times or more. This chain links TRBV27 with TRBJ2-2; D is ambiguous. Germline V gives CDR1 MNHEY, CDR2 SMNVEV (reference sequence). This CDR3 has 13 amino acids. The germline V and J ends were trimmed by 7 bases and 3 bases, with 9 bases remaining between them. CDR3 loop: CASTGPYTGELFF. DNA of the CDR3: TGTGCCAGCACAGGTCCTTACACCGGGGAGCTGTTTTTT.

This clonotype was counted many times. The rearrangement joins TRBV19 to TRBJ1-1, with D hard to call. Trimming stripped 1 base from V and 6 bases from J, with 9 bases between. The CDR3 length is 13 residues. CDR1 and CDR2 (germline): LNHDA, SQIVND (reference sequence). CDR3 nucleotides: TGTGCCAGTAGTATAGTTGCGGGTCCTGAAGCTTTCTTT. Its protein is CASSIVAGPEAFF.

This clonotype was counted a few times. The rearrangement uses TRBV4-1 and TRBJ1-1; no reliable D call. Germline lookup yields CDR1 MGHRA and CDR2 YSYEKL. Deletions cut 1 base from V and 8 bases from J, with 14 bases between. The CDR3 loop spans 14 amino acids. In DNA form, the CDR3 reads TGCGCCAGCAGCCAAGGAAAGGGTTTCAACGAAGCTTTCTTT. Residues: CASSQGKGFNEAFF.

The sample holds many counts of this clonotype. CDR3 bases: TGTGCCAGCAGTTTATGGGCAGGCGACGATACGCAGTATTTT. The encoded protein is CASSLWAGDDTQYF. The chain recombines TRBV12-3 or TRBV12-4 with TRBJ2-3; D ambiguous. Trimming stripped 2 bases from V and 6 bases from J, with 12 bases between. The CDR3 is made up of 14 amino acids.

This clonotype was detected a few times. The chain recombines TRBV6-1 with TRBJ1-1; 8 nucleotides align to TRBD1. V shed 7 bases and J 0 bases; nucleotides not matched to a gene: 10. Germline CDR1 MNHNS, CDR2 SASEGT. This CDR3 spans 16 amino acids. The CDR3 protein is CASMDRVAMMNTEAFF. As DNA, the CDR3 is TGTGCCAGCATGGACAGGGTGGCGATGATGAACACTGAAGCTTTCTTT.

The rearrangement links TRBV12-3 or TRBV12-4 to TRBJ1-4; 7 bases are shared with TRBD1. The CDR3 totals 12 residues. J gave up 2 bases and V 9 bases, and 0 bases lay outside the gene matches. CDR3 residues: CARDRTNEKLFF. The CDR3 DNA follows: TGTGCCAGGGACAGGACTAATGAAAAACTGTTTTTT.

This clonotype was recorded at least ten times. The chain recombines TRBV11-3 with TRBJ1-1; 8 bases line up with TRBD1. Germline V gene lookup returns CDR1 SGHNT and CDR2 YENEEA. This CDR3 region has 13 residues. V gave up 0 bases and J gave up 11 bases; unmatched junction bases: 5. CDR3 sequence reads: CASSLDPTGGAFF. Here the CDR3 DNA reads TGTGCCAGCAGCTTAGATCCAACAGGGGGGGCTTTCTTT.

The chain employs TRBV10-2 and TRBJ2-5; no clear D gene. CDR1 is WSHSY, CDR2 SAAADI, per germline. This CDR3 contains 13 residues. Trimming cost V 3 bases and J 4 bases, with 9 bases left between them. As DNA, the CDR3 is TGCGCCAGCAGTGAAGGGCAGGTAGAGACCCAGTACTTC. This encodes CASSEGQVETQYF.

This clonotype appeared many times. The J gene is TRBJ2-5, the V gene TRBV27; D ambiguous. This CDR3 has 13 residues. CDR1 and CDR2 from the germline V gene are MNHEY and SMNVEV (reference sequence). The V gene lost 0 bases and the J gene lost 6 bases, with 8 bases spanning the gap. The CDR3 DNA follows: TGTGCCAGCAGTTTATCGGGTGGGAAGACCCAGTACTTC. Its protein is CASSLSGGKTQYF.

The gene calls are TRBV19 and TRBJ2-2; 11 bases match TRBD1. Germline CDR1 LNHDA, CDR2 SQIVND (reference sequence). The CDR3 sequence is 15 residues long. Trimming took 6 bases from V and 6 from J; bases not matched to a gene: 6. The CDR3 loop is CASSPGTGGAGELFF. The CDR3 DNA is TGTGCCAGTAGCCCCGGGACAGGGGGGGCCGGGGAGCTGTTTTTT.

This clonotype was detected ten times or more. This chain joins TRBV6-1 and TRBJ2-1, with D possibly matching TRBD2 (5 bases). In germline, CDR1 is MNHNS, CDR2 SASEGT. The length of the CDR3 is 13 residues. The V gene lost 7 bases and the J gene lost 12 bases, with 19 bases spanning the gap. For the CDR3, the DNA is TGTGCCAGCACGGACCGATACCTTAGCGCGCAGTTCTTC. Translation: CASTDRYLSAQFF.

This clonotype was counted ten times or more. CDR3 residues: CASSHAVYNEQFF. CDR3 sequence (DNA): TGTGCCAGCAGCCATGCGGTATACAATGAGCAGTTCTTC. The J gene is TRBJ2-1, the V gene TRBV3-1; no reliable D call. This CDR3 is 13 amino acids long. The V end was cut by 3 bases, the J end by 4 bases, with 7 bases between. Germline V gene data show CDR1 as LGHDT and CDR2 as YNNKEL (reference sequence).

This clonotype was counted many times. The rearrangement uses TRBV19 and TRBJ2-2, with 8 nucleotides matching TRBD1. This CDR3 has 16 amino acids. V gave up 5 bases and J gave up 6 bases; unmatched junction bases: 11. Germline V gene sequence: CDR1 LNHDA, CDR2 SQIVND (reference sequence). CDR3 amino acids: CASSGRDRSRAGELFF. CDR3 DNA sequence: TGTGCCAGTAGTGGCCGGGACAGGTCCCGTGCCGGGGAGCTGTTTTTT.

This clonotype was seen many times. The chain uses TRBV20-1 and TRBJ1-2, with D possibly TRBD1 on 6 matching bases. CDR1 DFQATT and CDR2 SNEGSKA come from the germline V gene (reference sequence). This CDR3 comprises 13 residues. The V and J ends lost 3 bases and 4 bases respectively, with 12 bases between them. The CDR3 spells CSASGGDTYGYTF. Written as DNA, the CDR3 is TGCAGTGCTAGCGGTGGGGACACCTATGGCTACACCTTC.

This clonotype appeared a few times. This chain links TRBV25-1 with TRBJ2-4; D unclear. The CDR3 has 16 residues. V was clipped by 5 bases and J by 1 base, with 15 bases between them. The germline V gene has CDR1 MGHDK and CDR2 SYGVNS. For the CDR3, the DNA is TGTGCCAGCAGTCCCGCCCCACTCGAGGCCAAAAACATTCAGTACTTC. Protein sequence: CASSPAPLEAKNIQYF. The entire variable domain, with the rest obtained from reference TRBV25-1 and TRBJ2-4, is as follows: EADIYQTPRYLVIGTGKKITLECSQTMGHDKMYWYQQDPGMELHLIHYSYGVNSTEKGDLSSESTVSRIRTEHFPLTLESARPSHTSQYLCASSPAPLEAKNIQYFGAGTRLSVL.

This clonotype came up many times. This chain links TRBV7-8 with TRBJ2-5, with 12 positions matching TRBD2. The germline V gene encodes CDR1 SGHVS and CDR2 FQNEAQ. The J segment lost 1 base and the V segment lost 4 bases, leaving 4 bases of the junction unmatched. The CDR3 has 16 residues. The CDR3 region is CASSSGTSGLQETQYF. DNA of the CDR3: TGTGCCAGCAGCTCCGGGACTAGCGGGCTCCAAGAGACCCAGTACTTC.

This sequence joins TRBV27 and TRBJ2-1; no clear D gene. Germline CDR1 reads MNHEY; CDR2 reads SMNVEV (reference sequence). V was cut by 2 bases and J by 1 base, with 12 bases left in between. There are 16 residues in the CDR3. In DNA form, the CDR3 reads TGTGCCAGCAGTTTAACCTTTTTAGGATCCTACAATGAGCAGTTCTTC. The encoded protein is CASSLTFLGSYNEQFF.

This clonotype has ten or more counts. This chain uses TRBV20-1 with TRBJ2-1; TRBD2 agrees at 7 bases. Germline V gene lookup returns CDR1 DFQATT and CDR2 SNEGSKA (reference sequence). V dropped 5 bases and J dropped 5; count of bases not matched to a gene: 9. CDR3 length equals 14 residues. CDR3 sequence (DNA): TGCAGTGCTCCATGGGAGGGCCGAAACAATGAGCAGTTCTTC. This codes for CSAPWEGRNNEQFF.

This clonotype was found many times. The CDR3 region is CASSQGTLTGNQPQHF. The CDR3 coding sequence is TGTGCCAGCAGCCAAGGGACACTGACGGGCAATCAGCCCCAGCATTTT. The chain links TRBV3-1 to TRBJ1-5; maybe TRBD1 (5 bases). The CDR3 is 16 residues long. V was cut by 1 base and J by 2 bases, with 12 bases left in between. The V gene's germline CDR1 is LGHDT and CDR2 YNNKEL (reference sequence).

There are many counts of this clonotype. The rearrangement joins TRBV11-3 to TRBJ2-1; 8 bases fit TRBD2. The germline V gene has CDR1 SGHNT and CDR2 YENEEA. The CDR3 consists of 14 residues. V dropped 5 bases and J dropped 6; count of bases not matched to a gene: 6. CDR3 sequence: CASSPGLEGNEQFF. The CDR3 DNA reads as TGTGCCAGCAGCCCGGGACTAGAAGGCAATGAGCAGTTCTTC.

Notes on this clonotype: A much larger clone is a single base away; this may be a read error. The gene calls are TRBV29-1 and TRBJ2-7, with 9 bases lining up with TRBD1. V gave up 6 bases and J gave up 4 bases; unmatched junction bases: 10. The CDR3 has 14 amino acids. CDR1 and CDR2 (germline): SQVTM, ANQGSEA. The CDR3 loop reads CSVLVGDRDYEQYF. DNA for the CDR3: TGCAGCGTCCTCGTCGGGGACAGGGATTACGAGCAGTACTTC.

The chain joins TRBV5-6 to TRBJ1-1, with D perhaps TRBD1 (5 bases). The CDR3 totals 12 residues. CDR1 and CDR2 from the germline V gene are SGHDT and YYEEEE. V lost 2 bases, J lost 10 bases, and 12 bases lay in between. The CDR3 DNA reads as TGTGCCAGCAGCTTCGCCCGGGGGGGAGCTTTCTTT. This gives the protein CASSFARGGAFF.

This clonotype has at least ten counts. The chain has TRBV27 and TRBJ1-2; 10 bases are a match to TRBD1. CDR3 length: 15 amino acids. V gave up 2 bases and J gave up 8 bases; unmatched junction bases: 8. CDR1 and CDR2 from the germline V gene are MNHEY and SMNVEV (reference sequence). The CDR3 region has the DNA TGTGCCAGCAGTTTAGAGGGGACAGGGGCACGGGGCTACACCTTC. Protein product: CASSLEGTGARGYTF.